This TCR beta chain was obtained from a study of blood T cell repertoires in COVID-19. The data were produced by immunoSEQ multiplex PCR, yet TCRdb's version contains in-frame clones alone and is incomplete. The table lists 100,000 to 150,000 clones, under 90% of them singletons. Germline V CDR1 and CDR2: SGHTA, FQGNSA. The CDR3 runs 14 residues. V lost 0 bases and J lost 4, with 6 bases in between. The sequence was obtained from a man in his 60s with acute or convalescent COVID-19. The chain is built from TRBV7-2 and TRBJ2-2; the D is unclear. Sequenced sample: peripheral blood. The CDR3 loop is CASSLAPSTGELFF. The CDR3 DNA reads TGTGCCAGCAGCTTAGCCCCCAGCACCGGGGAGCTGTTTTTT.